Here is one T cell receptor beta chain with its context. Its antigen is still unknown. No base quality information exists; no much larger clone differs at one position. The immunoSEQ Assay, a bias-controlled multiplex PCR, was used to amplify TCRbeta CDR3 regions from genomic DNA. For the original study's pipeline: The number of nucleated cells in each sample was estimated by amplification of reference gene primers within the assay. To quantify the absolute abundance of each unique TCRbeta CDR3 rearrangement, sequence reads were collapsed and filtered. For each sample, productive Simpson clonality was calculated as the square root of Simpson's diversity index over productive rearrangements. Imported from immuneACCESS, the table was reduced by TCRdb to in-frame sequences with V and J called. These copies leave out some clones; in studies compared against another copy, an unresolved V gene accounts for under half, and the cause of the remainder is not known. D and trimming were read from the DNA, whereas the V and J calls and clone size are those reported in that table. This sample is represented by about 73,000 clones; roughly 89% of them were singletons. The ten top clones hold roughly 8.8% of the sample.

This sample is drawn from a study of blood T cell repertoires in COVID-19 (dated by TCRdb to about 2020). Turning to the overall study: The collaborator samples originated in the United States, Italy and Spain and spanned the acute and convalescent phases of COVID-19. The samples were drawn from the first 160 participants of the ongoing ImmuneRACE study and from over 950 subjects provided by 6 global collaborators. The prospective study material was composed of cDNA or gDNA derived from T cells, B-cell-depleted T cells, or PBMCs. The repertoires were released in a freely available public database meant as a resource for research on the immune response to SARS-CoV-2. Nearly every sample came with metadata listing a de-identified subject ID, COVID-19 status, age in years and sex. The dataset comprised deeply sampled blood TCRbeta repertoires from subjects exposed to, actively infected with, or recovered from COVID-19. Where HLA class I and class II types were available, the types were taken from metadata supplied by the sample provider, not from assay-based typing.

Here is what the overall study found, with its caveats: Clinical and demographic metadata were provided uncurated, with the amount varying by source and participant.

Collaborating institutions collected whole blood in K2EDTA tubes following their own protocols. For TCRbeta analysis, collaborators shipped samples as frozen whole blood, isolated PBMCs, or DNA extracted from either of those sample types. Inclusive of the bounding cysteine and phenylalanine, the CDR3 is 13 residues long. Only the CDR3 region is kept as DNA, spanning 39 bases read in frame from base 1. V lost 3 bases and J lost 6 bases; the stretch between them is 10 bases long. CDR1 and CDR2 are drawn from the germline V gene: KGHSH, LQKENI. The TCR sequence derives from a man aged 80 or over with acute or convalescent COVID-19. The specimen sequenced was peripheral blood. The rearrangement combines TRBV18 with TRBJ2-3; the best D guess is TRBD2, with 5 bases matching. The CDR3 protein: CASSPGISDTQYF. The nucleotides read TGTGCCAGCTCACCCGGGATCTCCGATACGCAGTATTTT.